This paragraph covers one T cell receptor beta chain sequence. The antigen is undetermined. The V gene lost 8 bases and the J gene lost 2 bases, with 9 bases spanning the gap. The CDR3 covers 12 residues. CDR1 is MNHEY, CDR2 SVGAGI, per germline. This entry is derived from a study of tumor-infiltrating lymphocytes in localized non-small cell lung cancer. Findings and limits, study-wide: No T-cell fraction difference was seen between IM1 and IM2 tumors.

Data came from immunoSEQ multiplex PCR; TCRdb stores just in-frame clones and leaves some out. The sample lists about 23,000 clones; around 67% were seen once. Sequencing input: lung tumor tissue. This rearrangement joins TRBV6-5 to TRBJ1-2; D remains unclear. The sequence derives from a human donor with non-small cell lung cancer. The CDR3 is CASYTANYGYTF. CDR3 DNA sequence: TGTGCCAGCTACACCGCAAACTATGGCTACACCTTC.